The 21 T cell receptor beta chains presented below share a single source sample, sequenced in a study of patients and donors after allogeneic stem cell transplantation. TCRdb fed the RT-PCR reads into MiXCR, producing one record per CDR3 protein. The profile shows around 160,000 distinct CDR3 sequences, 30% of them singletons. Sequencing used blood, either unsorted or a sorted T cell fraction (not recorded which). The receptor source for this set is a human donor who was either an allogeneic HSCT recipient or a stem cell or donor lymphocyte infusion donor (not recorded which). It is not recorded whose cells these are; they may come from a transplant donor.

The rearrangement uses TRBV20-1 and TRBJ2-3, with TRBD2 matching 16 bases. The CDR3 is made up of 17 amino acids. CDR1 is DFQATT, CDR2 SNEGSKA, per germline (reference sequence). Trimming at V came to 6 bases and at J to 0 bases, leaving 6 bases not matched to a gene. DNA for the CDR3: TGCAGTGCACCCCCGGGACTAGCGGGAGGGAGCACAGATACGCAGTATTTT. It yields the protein CSAPPGLAGGSTDTQYF.

The CDR3: CASSFGGSQNSPLHF. CDR3 in DNA: TGTGCCAGCAGTTTTGGAGGGAGCCAGAACTCACCCCTCCACTTT. The rearrangement joins TRBV27 to TRBJ1-6; no clear D. The length of the CDR3 is 15 residues. The ends were cut back, 3 bases at V and 10 bases at J, with 16 bases in the middle. Germline V lookup: CDR1 MNHEY, CDR2 SMNVEV (reference sequence).

This clonotype was detected a few times. The chain employs TRBV7-9 and TRBJ2-1, with TRBD1 identical over 10 bases. With 10 bases clipped from V and 3 bases from J, the junction kept 9 bases outside the gene matches. The CDR3 has 15 amino acids. Per the germline V gene, CDR1 is SEHNR and CDR2 is FQNEAQ (reference sequence). The CDR3 reads CATKGGTGVYNEQFF. The DNA of the CDR3 is TGTGCCACTAAAGGGGGGACAGGGGTCTACAATGAGCAGTTCTTC.

This clonotype is medium-sized (0.01 to 0.1%) within its sample. The J gene is TRBJ1-6, the V gene TRBV5-1; no firm D call. The germline V and J ends were trimmed by 7 bases and 0 bases, with 8 bases remaining between them. CDR1 and CDR2 (germline): SGHRS, YFSETQ. This CDR3 has 14 residues. The CDR3 DNA is TGCGCCAGCCCCCCGAGCTCCTATAATTCACCCCTCCACTTT. Protein product: CASPPSSYNSPLHF. The variable domain in full, with the rest retrieved from reference TRBV5-1 and TRBJ1-6, is KAGVTQTPRYLIKTRGQQVTLSCSPISGHRSVSWYQQTPGQGLQFLFEYFSETQRNKGNFPGRFSGRQFSNSRSEMNVSTLELGDSALYLCASPPSSYNSPLHFGNGTRLTVT.

This clonotype showed up just a few times. The genes are TRBV20-1 and TRBJ2-7, with D unclear. Germline V gene data show CDR1 as DFQATT and CDR2 as SNEGSKA (reference sequence). CDR3 length equals 12 residues. Trimming pared 0 bases from V and 2 bases from J, leaving 5 bases between. This chain's CDR3 is CSARDLAYEQYF. CDR3 in DNA: TGCAGTGCTAGAGATCTAGCCTACGAGCAGTACTTC.

This clonotype was seen a few times. The V gene is TRBV24-1, the J gene TRBJ1-5; D is unresolved. Looked up from germline, CDR1 is KGHDR and CDR2 is SFDVKD. V lost 5 bases, J lost 4 bases, and 8 bases lay in between. The CDR3 length is 13 residues. The CDR3 nucleotides read TGTGCCACCAGTGGCAGAAATAATCAGCCCCAGCATTTT. Residues: CATSGRNNQPQHF.

The chain links TRBV5-5 to TRBJ1-6, with 7 bases fitting TRBD1. V lost 1 base, J lost 3 bases, and 10 bases stayed unmatched. CDR1 is SGHKS and CDR2 is YYEKEE in the germline V gene (reference sequence). The CDR3 is made up of 18 amino acids. The CDR3 DNA sequence: TGTGCCAGCAGCTTGTCAGGGGACAGCGCGATCTATAATTCACCCCTCCACTTT. It encodes CASSLSGDSAIYNSPLHF.

At least ten counts were recorded for this clonotype. The chain carries TRBV18 and TRBJ1-1, with D unresolved. This CDR3 has 16 residues. The germline CDR1 and CDR2 sequences are KGHSH and LQKENI. Trimming cost V 2 bases and J 4 bases, with 17 bases left between them. CDR3 region: CASSPSVQSAGTEAFF. The CDR3 nucleotides read TGTGCCAGCTCACCATCTGTGCAGTCTGCGGGCACTGAAGCTTTCTTT.

The CDR3 coding sequence is TGTGCCAGCGGGACCTTTGGGGCCAACGTCCTGACTTTC. Protein sequence: CASGTFGANVLTF. The chain links TRBV12-3 or TRBV12-4 to TRBJ2-6; D might be TRBD1 or TRBD2, each matching 5 bases. V gave up 8 bases and J gave up 3 bases, with 8 bases separating them. The CDR3 runs 13 residues.

The table lists this clonotype with a few counts. The chain carries TRBV5-1 and TRBJ2-3; TRBD2 agrees at 14 bases. The CDR3 is made up of 17 amino acids. Unmatched junction bases numbered 5, after V lost 4 bases and J lost 1 base. Germline V gives CDR1 SGHRS, CDR2 YFSETQ. This CDR3 reads CASSRPGLAGGTDTQYF. DNA of the CDR3: TGCGCCAGCAGCAGGCCGGGACTAGCGGGAGGCACAGATACGCAGTATTTT.

The chain has TRBV5-1 and TRBJ1-4; no reliable D call. Between the trimmed V and J ends, which lost 0 bases and 1 base, there was a span of 4 bases. CDR1 is SGHRS and CDR2 is YFSETQ in the germline V gene. The CDR3 sequence is 14 residues long. The CDR3 sequence: CASSLGRTNEKLFF. In nucleotides, the CDR3 is TGCGCCAGCAGCTTGGGAAGAACTAATGAAAAACTGTTTTTT.

The V and J genes are TRBV20-1 and TRBJ1-5; D not resolved. Germline-derived CDR1 and CDR2 are DFQATT and SNEGSKA (reference sequence). The CDR3 length is 13 residues. Trimming left V 1 base short and J 4 bases short, with 8 bases between. Here the CDR3 DNA reads TGCAGTGCTAGAGGGACCATAAATCAGCCCCAGCATTTT. Translated: CSARGTINQPQHF.

Worth noting for this clonotype: A read error may account for a junction end that differs from germline. The chain has TRBV27 and TRBJ2-1; 8 bases are a match to TRBD2. The germline V gene encodes CDR1 MNHEY and CDR2 SMNVEV (reference sequence). The CDR3 is 14 amino acids. In DNA, the CDR3 is TGTGCCAGCCGTAGTAGCGGGACATACAATGAGCGGTTCTTC. Protein sequence: CASRSSGTYNERFF.

The chain uses TRBV6-6 and TRBJ2-7, with D hard to call. This CDR3 comprises 12 residues. Germline CDR1 MNHNY, CDR2 SVGAGI (reference sequence). Trimming shortened V by 7 bases and J by 5 bases, and 12 bases separated the two germline ends. In DNA, the CDR3 is TGTGCCAGCACACCGGGCCTTCACGAGCAGTACTTC. Residues: CASTPGLHEQYF.

This chain uses TRBV25-1 with TRBJ2-3; D is perhaps TRBD2 (6 bases). Germline loops: CDR1 MGHDK, CDR2 SYGVNS. The V and J ends lost 1 base and 0 bases respectively, with 14 bases between them. The CDR3 is made up of 17 amino acids. The CDR3 coding sequence is TGTGCCAGCAGTGAATTACTCCTAGCGACTAGCACAGATACGCAGTATTTT. As protein: CASSELLLATSTDTQYF.

This chain connects TRBV4-2 to TRBJ2-5; D gene ambiguous. The V end was cut by 0 bases, the J end by 1 base, with 9 bases between. The CDR3 runs 15 residues. Germline V CDR1 and CDR2: LGHNA, YNFKEQ. CDR3 nucleotide sequence: TGTGCCAGCAGCCAAGATAGAGGACCCCAAGAGACCCAGTACTTC. Protein: CASSQDRGPQETQYF.

J is TRBJ1-4 and V is TRBV9, with 9 bases identical to TRBD1. CDR1 and CDR2 (germline): SGDLS, YYNGEE. The junction had 4 bases not matched to a gene; V was cut back by 0 bases and J by 7 bases. The CDR3 covers 15 residues. This CDR3 is CASSVGGQGGEKLFF. CDR3 nucleotide sequence: TGTGCCAGCAGCGTAGGGGGACAGGGAGGTGAAAAACTGTTTTTT.

This clonotype turned up a few times. The CDR3 reads CSVEEGSSYEQYF. DNA for the CDR3: TGCAGCGTTGAAGAAGGCAGCTCCTACGAGCAGTACTTC. This rearrangement joins TRBV29-1 to TRBJ2-7; D is unclear. CDR3 size: 13 residues. With 0 bases removed from V and 0 bases from J, the gap between germline ends came to 6 bases. CDR1 is SQVTM and CDR2 is ANQGSEA in the germline V gene.

The chain links TRBV28 to TRBJ2-7; 7 bases fit TRBD2. V lost 7 bases, J lost 3 bases, and 9 bases stayed unmatched. This CDR3 region has 14 residues. The germline V gene encodes CDR1 MDHEN and CDR2 SYDVKM. CDR3 residues: CASNLGGTFYEQYF. The CDR3 coding sequence is TGTGCCAGCAACTTGGGGGGGACCTTCTACGAGCAGTACTTC.

The chain links TRBV19 to TRBJ1-1; D is undetermined. The CDR3 runs to 17 residues. The V gene's germline CDR1 is LNHDA and CDR2 SQIVND (reference sequence). V was cut by 7 bases and J by 0 bases, with 21 bases left in between. CDR3 amino acids: CASTIMKIRGMNTEAFF. In DNA, the CDR3 is TGTGCCAGTACCATAATGAAAATACGGGGTATGAACACTGAAGCTTTCTTT.

This clonotype was detected ten times or more. The rearrangement uses TRBV4-2 and TRBJ2-2, with 12 bases aligning to TRBD2. With V trimmed by 1 base and J by 4 bases, 13 bases remained unmatched. The CDR3 is 20 amino acids. CDR1 is LGHNA and CDR2 is YNFKEQ in the germline V gene. This CDR3 is CASSQAPGLAGGHSTGELFF. CDR3 in DNA: TGTGCCAGCAGCCAAGCCCCAGGGCTAGCGGGAGGGCACAGCACCGGGGAGCTGTTTTTT.